The clone carrying this T cell receptor (beta chain) was recorded once. Its antigen is unknown. This record comes from a study of T cell responses to AZD1222 COVID-19 vaccine. The V segment lost 4 bases and the J segment 0 bases; nucleotides outside the gene matches: 13. Germline V CDR1 and CDR2: SNHLY, FYNNEI. The CDR3 covers 21 residues. The assay was immunoSEQ multiplex PCR, and TCRdb's table has in-frame clones only and misses some. The table includes about 120,000 clones, roughly 88% detected once. Findings and caveats of the study: Two AZD1222 administrations were followed by greater Spike-specific TCR breadth and depth. There were mostly white British donors and more females than males, and clonal diversity was possibly underestimated.

The clonotype originates from an adult in good health. Sequenced material: peripheral blood, taken on day 0 of AZD1222 vaccination. This sequence joins TRBV2 and TRBJ2-4, with 15 bases lining up with TRBD2. This CDR3 is CASSAPPSGTSGGLAKNIQYF. The CDR3 nucleotides are TGTGCCAGCAGTGCCCCTCCTTCAGGGACTAGCGGGGGGCTAGCCAAAAACATTCAGTACTTC.